The rows below give T cell receptor beta chains drawn from one sample of a study of CD8 T cells in ankylosing spondylitis. TCRdb used MiXCR to reprocess the 5' RACE reads, holding one entry per CDR3 protein. The sample lists under 950,000 distinct CDR3 sequences; over 15% were seen once. Sequenced input: blood, either unsorted or a sorted T cell fraction (not recorded which). All receptors derive from a male donor with ankylosing spondylitis. The CDR3 runs from the conserved cysteine through the conserved F or W. Fields, in order: V gene, CDR3 length, J gene, D gene, CDR3 protein. A D gene is named only where the DNA matches it firmly.

TRBV12-3/TRBV12-4	14	TRBJ1-5	-	CASSKLTGEQPQHF
TRBV28	14	TRBJ1-1	-	CASSSTDMNTEAFF
TRBV4-1	15	TRBJ2-5	-	CASSQPQGMGETQYF
TRBV2	13	TRBJ2-7	-	CASSGPASYEQYF
TRBV4-1	14	TRBJ1-2	-	CASSQADSLSGYTF
TRBV5-1	17	TRBJ2-2	-	CASSQQSQGLNTGELFF
TRBV29-1	12	TRBJ1-2	-	CSVVQGSNGYTF
TRBV12-3/TRBV12-4	14	TRBJ1-1	-	CASSPGRRNTEAFF
TRBV12-3/TRBV12-4	14	TRBJ2-1	-	CASSFFGSYNEQFF
TRBV12-3/TRBV12-4	14	TRBJ1-6	-	CASAILGVNSPLHF
TRBV18	15	TRBJ2-5	-	CASSPDAGRGETQYF
TRBV11-2	15	TRBJ1-2	-	CASSSLRGNHYGYTF
TRBV5-6	15	TRBJ2-1	TRBD2	CASSNLAGGQNEQFF
TRBV5-5	15	TRBJ1-5	-	CASGPDPWSNQPQHF
TRBV7-9	14	TRBJ1-1	TRBD1	CASSSRTGLSEAFF
TRBV27	15	TRBJ2-1	-	CASSFGESSYNEQFF
TRBV5-6	13	TRBJ1-3	-	CASSLTQGDTIYF
TRBV9	15	TRBJ1-5	-	CASSSQGIANQPQHF
TRBV7-2	16	TRBJ2-1	TRBD2	CASSLLLLAGENEQFF
TRBV4-1	16	TRBJ2-1	-	CASSQDPGLDYNEQFF
TRBV11-1	20	TRBJ2-6	TRBD1	CASSLTGGGTGPSGANVLTF
TRBV5-6	15	TRBJ2-5	-	CASSFLGAGGETQYF
TRBV19	13	TRBJ1-1	TRBD1	CASSTQGASEAFF
TRBV6-5	16	TRBJ2-1	-	CASSYSIGSPNNEQFF
TRBV12-3/TRBV12-4	15	TRBJ2-2	-	CASSFSGVRTGELFF
TRBV5-6	14	TRBJ2-1	-	CASSLYEPAHEQFF
TRBV5-1	14	TRBJ2-2	-	CASSLTAVTGELFF
TRBV18	16	TRBJ1-1	TRBD1	CASSPRPTGSNTEAFF
TRBV12-5	17	TRBJ2-6	TRBD1	CASGSRTGGSGANVLTF
TRBV6-1	14	TRBJ1-1	-	CATRYRRRVTEAFF
TRBV13	14	TRBJ1-1	-	CASSFPGLNTEAFF
TRBV6-1	13	TRBJ1-2	-	CASRITGDYGYTF
TRBV5-1	17	TRBJ2-2	TRBD1	CASSLRPRDSETGELFF
TRBV7-9	13	TRBJ1-2	TRBD1	CASSPPGQDGYTF
TRBV7-8	17	TRBJ2-1	-	CASSLSLTRWGENEQFF
TRBV6-6	13	TRBJ1-3	-	CASLLSSGNTIYF
TRBV6-5	14	TRBJ2-5	-	CASSYGSGKETQYF
TRBV6-5	13	TRBJ2-4	-	CASSYRERDIQYF
TRBV3-1	15	TRBJ2-5	TRBD2	CASRQLAGGRETQYF
TRBV5-1	14	TRBJ2-2	-	CASRARAGTGELFF
TRBV11-2	17	TRBJ2-1	-	CASSLAPTRSLYNEQFF
TRBV20-1	14	TRBJ2-3	TRBD2	CSAPRGAGGDTQYF
TRBV4-2	14	TRBJ2-3	-	CASSQDSGTDTQYF
TRBV20-1	16	TRBJ2-3	-	CSARDPTRTPSDTQYF
TRBV7-9	13	TRBJ1-2	-	CASSLPDNYGYTF
TRBV7-9	12	TRBJ1-2	-	CASSGGNYGYTF
TRBV6-1	11	TRBJ2-7	-	CASSLWYEQYF
TRBV20-1	12	TRBJ2-5	TRBD2	CSVRAGEETQYF
TRBV18	11	TRBJ2-7	-	CASSLSHEQYF
TRBV12-3/TRBV12-4	13	TRBJ2-3	-	CASNNRAADTQYF
TRBV20-1	13	TRBJ1-1	-	CSARGGQRAEAFF
TRBV28	12	TRBJ1-1	-	CASRQGPIEAFF
TRBV12-3/TRBV12-4	14	TRBJ1-1	-	CASSRSPLNTEAFF